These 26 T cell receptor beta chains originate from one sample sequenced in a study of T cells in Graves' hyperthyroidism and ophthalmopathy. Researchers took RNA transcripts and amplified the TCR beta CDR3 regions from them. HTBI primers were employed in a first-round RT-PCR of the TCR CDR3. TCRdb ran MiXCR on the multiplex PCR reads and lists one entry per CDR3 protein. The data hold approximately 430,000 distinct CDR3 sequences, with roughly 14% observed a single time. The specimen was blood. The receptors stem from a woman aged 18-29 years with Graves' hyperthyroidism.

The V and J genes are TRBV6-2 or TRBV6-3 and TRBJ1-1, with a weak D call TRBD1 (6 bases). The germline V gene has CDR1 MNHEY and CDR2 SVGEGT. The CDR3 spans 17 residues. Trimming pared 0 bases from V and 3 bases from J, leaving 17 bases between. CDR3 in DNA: TGTGCCAGCAGTTACTCAGTCGGGGGGCCCGTGGACACTGAAGCTTTCTTT. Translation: CASSYSVGGPVDTEAFF.

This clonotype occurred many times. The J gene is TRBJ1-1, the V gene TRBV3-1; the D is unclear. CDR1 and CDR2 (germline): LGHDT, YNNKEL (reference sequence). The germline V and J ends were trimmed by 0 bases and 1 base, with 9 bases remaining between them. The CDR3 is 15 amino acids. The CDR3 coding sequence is TGTGCCAGCAGCCAAGATGGCCAGAGGAACACTGAAGCTTTCTTT. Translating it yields CASSQDGQRNTEAFF.

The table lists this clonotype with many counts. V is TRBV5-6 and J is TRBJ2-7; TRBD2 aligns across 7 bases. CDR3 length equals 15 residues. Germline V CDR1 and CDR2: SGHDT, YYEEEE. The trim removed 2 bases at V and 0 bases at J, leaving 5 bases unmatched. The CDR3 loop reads CASSFLAVSSYEQYF. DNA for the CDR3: TGTGCCAGCAGCTTTCTAGCGGTAAGCTCCTACGAGCAGTACTTC.

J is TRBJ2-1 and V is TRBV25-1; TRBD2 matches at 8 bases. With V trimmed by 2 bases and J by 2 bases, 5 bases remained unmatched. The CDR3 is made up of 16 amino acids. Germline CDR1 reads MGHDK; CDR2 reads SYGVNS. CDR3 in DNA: TGTGCCAGCAGTGAAAGAAATAGCGGGACCTACAATGAGCAGTTCTTC. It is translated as CASSERNSGTYNEQFF.

CDR3: CASSREGRRDYGYTF. CDR3 nucleotide sequence: TGTGCCAGCAGTCGCGAAGGGCGCAGGGACTATGGCTACACCTTC. The chain carries TRBV28 and TRBJ1-2; D might be TRBD1 (5 bases). The CDR3 covers 15 residues. Trimming left V 5 bases short and J 3 bases short, with 16 bases between. Per germline, CDR1 MDHEN and CDR2 SYDVKM.

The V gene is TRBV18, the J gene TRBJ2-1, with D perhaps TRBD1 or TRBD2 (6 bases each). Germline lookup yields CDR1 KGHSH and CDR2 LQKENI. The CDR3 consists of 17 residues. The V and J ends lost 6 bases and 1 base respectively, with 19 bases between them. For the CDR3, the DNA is TGTGCCAGCTCGAAGCGGGCCAGGGGCCAGTCCTACAATGAGCAGTTCTTC. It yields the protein CASSKRARGQSYNEQFF.

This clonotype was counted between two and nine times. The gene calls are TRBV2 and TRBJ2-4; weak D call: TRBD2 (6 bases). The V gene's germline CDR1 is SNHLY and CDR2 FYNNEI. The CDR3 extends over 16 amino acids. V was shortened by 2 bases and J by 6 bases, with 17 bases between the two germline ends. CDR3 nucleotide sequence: TGTGCCAGCAGTGAATTGGGCGGGGTGGGGGGAAACATTCAGTACTTC. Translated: CASSELGGVGGNIQYF. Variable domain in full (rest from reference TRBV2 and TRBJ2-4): EPEVTQTPSHQVTQMGQEVILRCVPISNHLYFYWYRQILGQKVEFLVSFYNNEISEKSEIFDDQFSVERPDGSNFTLKIRSTKLEDSAMYFCASSELGGVGGNIQYFGAGTRLSVL.

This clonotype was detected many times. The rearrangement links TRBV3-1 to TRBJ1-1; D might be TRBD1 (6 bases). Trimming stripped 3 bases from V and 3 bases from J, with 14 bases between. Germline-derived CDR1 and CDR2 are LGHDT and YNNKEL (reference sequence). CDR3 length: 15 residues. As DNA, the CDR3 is TGTGCCAGCAGCCATAGACAGGATGCATACACTGAAGCTTTCTTT. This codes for CASSHRQDAYTEAFF.

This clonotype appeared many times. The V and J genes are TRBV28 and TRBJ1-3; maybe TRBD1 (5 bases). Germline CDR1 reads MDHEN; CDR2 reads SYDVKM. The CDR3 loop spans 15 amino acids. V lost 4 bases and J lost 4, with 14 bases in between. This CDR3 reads CASSSQGARGNTIYF. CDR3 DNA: TGTGCCAGCAGTTCTCAAGGGGCAAGAGGAAACACCATATATTTT.

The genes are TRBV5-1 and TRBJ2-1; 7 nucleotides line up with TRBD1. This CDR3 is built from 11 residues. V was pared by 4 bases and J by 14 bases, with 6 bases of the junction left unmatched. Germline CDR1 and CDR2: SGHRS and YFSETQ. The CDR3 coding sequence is TGCGCCAGCAGCGACGACAGGGTAAAGTTCTTC. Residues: CASSDDRVKFF.

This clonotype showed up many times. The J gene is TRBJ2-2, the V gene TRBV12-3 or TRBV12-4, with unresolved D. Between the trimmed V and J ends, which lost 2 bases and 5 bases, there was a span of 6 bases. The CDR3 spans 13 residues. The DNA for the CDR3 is TGTGCCAGCAGTTTACAGGCGACCGGGGAGCTGTTTTTT. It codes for CASSLQATGELFF.

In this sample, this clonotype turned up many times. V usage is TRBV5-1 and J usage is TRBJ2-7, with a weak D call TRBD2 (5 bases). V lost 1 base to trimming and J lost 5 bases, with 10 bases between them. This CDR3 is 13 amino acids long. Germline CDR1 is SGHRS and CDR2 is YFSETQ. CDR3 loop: CASSLRGWDEQYF. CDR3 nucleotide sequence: TGCGCCAGCAGCTTGCGGGGATGGGACGAGCAGTACTTC.

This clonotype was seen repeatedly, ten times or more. DNA of the CDR3: TGTGCCTGGAGCGCTCGAGCGGCAGTCTCGGGGTCCCAGTACTTC. This encodes CAWSARAAVSGSQYF. V gene TRBV30 combines with J gene TRBJ2-5, with D tentatively TRBD2 (5 bases). Germline V CDR1 and CDR2: GTSNPN, SVGIG (reference sequence). V lost 3 bases, J lost 9 bases, and 23 bases lay in between. This CDR3 comprises 15 residues.

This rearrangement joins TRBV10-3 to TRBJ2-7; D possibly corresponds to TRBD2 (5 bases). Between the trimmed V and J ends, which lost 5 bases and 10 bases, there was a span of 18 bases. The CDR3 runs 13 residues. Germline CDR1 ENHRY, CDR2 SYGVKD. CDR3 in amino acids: CAISTHRGGRQYF. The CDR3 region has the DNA TGTGCCATCAGTACCCACCGCGGCGGGCGACAGTACTTC.

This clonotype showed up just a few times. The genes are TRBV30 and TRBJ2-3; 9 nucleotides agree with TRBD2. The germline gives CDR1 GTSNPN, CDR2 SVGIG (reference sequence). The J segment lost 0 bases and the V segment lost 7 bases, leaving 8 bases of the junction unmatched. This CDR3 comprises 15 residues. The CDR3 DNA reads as TGTGCCTCCCAACTGACTAGCGGAAGCACAGATACGCAGTATTTT. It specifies CASQLTSGSTDTQYF.

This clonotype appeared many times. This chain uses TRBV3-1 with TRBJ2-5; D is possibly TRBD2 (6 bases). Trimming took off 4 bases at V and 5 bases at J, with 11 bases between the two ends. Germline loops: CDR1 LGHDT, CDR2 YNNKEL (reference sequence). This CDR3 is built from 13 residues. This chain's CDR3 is CASSRDWMETQYF. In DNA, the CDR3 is TGTGCCAGCAGCCGGGACTGGATGGAGACCCAGTACTTC.

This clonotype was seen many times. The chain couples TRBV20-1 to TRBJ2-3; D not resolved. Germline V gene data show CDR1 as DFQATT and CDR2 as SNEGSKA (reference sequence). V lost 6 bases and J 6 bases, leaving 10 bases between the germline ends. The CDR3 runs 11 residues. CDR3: CSASLMDTQYF. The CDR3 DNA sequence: TGCAGTGCCTCCCTCATGGATACGCAGTATTTT.

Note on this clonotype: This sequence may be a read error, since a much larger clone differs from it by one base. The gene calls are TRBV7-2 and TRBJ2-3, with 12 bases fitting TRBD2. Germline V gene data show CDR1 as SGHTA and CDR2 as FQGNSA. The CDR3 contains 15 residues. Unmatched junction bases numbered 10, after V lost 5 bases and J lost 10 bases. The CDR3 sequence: CASSMTSGSPDAQYF. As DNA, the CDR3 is TGTGCCAGCAGCATGACTAGCGGGAGTCCGGATGCGCAGTATTTT.

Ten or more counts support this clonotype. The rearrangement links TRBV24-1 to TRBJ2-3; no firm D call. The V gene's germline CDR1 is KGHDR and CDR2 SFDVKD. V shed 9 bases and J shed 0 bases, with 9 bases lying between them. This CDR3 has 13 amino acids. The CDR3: CATSHSSTDTQYF. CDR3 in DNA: TGTGCCACCTCACATTCTAGCACAGATACGCAGTATTTT.

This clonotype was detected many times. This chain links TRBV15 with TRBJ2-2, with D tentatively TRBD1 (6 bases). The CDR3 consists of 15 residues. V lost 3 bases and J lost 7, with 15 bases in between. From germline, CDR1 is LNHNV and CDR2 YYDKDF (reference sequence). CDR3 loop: CATSRGGGVLGELFF. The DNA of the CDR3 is TGTGCCACCAGCAGGGGTGGGGGCGTTCTCGGGGAGCTGTTTTTT.

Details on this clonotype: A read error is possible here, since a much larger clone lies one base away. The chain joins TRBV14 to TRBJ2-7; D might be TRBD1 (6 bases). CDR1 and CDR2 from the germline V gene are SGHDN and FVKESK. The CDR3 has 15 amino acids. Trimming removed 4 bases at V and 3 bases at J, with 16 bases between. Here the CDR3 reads CASSPRTVGGYEQYF. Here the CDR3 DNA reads TGTGCCAGCAGCCCTCGGACGGTAGGGGGCTACGAGCAGTACTTC.

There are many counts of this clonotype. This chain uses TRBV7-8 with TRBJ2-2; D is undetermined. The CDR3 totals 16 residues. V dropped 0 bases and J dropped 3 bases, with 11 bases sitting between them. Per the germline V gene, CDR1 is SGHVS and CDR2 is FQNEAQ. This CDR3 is CASSLALVEDTGELFF. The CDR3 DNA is TGTGCCAGCAGCTTAGCGTTAGTCGAGGACACCGGGGAGCTGTTTTTT. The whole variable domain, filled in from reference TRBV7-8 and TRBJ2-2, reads GAGVSQSPRYKVAKRGQDVALRCDPISGHVSLFWYQQALGQGPEFLTYFQNEAQLDKSGLPSDRFFAERPEGSVSTLKIQRTQQEDSAVYLCASSLALVEDTGELFFGEGSRLTVL.

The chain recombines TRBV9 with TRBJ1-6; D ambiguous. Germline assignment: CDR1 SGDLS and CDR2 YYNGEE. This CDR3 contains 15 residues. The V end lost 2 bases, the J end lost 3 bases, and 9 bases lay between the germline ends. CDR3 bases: TGTGCCAGCAGCGTCGCATCTAACTATAATTCACCCCTCCACTTT. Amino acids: CASSVASNYNSPLHF.

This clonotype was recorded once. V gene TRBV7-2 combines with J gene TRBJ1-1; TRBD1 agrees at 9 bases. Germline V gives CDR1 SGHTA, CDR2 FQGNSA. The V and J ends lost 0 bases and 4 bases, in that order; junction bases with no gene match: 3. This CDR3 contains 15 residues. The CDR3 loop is CASSLAGQGTTEAFF. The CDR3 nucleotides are TGTGCCAGCAGCTTAGCAGGACAGGGGACCACTGAAGCTTTCTTT. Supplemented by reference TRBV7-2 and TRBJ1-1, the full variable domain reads GAGVSQSPSNKVTEKGKDVELRCDPISGHTALYWYRQSLGQGLEFLIYFQGNSAPDKSGLPSDRFSAERTGGSVSTLTIQRTQQEDSAVYLCASSLAGQGTTEAFFGQGTRLTVV.

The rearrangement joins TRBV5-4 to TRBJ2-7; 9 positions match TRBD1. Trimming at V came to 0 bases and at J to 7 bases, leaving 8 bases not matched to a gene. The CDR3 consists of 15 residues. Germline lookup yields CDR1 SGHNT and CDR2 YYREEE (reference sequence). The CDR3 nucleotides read TGTGCCAGCAGCTTGGAGGGGACAGGGATCGGGGAGCAGTACTTC. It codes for CASSLEGTGIGEQYF.

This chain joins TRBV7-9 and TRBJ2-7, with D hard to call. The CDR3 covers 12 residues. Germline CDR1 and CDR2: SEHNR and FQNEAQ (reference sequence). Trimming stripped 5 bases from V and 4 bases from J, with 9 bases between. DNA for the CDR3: TGTGCCAGCAGCGTGCTCTGGTACGAGCAGTACTTC. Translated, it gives CASSVLWYEQYF.